This TCR beta chain was observed in a study of shared T cell receptors in the human thymus. TCRdb's table, derived via immunoSEQ multiplex PCR, lists solely in-frame clones and lacks some. Among hundreds of thousands of clones listed, roughly 88% were seen once. The ends lost 0 bases at V and 5 bases at J; junction bases unmatched: 9. The CDR3 has 16 amino acids. CDR1 is LGHNA, CDR2 YSLEER, per germline. A further study also used this sample, focusing on human thymus T cells. In that study: It was from resections taken during corrective heart surgery that the thymus tissue came.

The TCR sequence derives from a boy under two years old with a congenital heart defect. Sequencing was done on a sample of thymocytes. The chain is built from TRBV4-3 and TRBJ1-2; 7 bases map to TRBD1. The CDR3 DNA reads as TGCGCCAGCAGCCAAGATGTCCCCACAGGGGCGTATGGCTACACCTTC. It encodes CASSQDVPTGAYGYTF.